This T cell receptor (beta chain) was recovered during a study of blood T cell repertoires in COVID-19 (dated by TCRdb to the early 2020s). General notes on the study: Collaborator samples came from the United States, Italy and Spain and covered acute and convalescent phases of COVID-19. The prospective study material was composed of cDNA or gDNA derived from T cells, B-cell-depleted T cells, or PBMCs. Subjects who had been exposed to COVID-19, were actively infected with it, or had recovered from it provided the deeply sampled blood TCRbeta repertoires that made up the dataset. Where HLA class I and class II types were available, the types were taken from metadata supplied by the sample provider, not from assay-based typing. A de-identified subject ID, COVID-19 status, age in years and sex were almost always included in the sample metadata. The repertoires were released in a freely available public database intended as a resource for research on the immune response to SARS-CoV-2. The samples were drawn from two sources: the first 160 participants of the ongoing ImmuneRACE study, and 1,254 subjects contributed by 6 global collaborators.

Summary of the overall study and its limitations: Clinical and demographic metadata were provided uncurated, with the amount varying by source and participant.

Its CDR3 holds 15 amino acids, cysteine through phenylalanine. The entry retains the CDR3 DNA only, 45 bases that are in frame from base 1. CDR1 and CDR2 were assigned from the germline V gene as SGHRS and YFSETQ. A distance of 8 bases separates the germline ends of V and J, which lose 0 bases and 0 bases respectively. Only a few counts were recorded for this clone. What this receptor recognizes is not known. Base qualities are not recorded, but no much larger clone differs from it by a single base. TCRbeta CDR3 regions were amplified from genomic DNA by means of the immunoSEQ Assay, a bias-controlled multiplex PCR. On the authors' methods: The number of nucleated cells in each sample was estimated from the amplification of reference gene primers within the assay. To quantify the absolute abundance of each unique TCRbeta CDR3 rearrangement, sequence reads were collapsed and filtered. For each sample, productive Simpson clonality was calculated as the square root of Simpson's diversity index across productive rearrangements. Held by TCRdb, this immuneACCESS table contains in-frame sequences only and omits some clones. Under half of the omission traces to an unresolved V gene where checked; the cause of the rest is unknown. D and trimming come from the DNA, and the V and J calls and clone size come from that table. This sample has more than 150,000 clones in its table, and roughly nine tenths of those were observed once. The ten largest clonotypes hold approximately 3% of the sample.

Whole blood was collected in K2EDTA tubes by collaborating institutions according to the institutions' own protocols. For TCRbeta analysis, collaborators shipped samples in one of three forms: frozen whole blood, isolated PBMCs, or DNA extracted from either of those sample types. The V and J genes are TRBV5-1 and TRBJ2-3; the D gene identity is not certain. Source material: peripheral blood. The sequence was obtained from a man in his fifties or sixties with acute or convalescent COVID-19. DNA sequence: TGCGCCAGCAGCTTGGAAAATCCTAGCACAGATACGCAGTATTTT. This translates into CASSLENPSTDTQYF.